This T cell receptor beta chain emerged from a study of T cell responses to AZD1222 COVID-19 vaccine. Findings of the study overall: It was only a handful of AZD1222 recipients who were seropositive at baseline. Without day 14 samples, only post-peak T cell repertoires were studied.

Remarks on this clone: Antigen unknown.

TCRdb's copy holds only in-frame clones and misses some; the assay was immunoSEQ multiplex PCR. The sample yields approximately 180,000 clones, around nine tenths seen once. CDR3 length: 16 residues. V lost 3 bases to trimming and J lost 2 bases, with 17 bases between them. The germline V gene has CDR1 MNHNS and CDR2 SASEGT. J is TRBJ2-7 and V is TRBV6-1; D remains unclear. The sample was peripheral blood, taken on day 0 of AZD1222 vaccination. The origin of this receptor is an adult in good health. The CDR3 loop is CASSEILGGLPYEQYF. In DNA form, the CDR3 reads TGTGCCAGCAGTGAGATCCTAGGCGGTCTCCCCTACGAGCAGTACTTC.